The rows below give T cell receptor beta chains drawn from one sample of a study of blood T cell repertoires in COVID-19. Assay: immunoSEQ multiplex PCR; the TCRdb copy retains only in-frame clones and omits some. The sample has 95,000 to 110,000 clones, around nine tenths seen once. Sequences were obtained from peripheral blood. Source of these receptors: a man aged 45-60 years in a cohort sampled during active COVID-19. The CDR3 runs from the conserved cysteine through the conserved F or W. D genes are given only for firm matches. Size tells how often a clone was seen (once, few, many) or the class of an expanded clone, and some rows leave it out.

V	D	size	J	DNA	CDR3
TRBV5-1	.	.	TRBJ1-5	TGCGCCAGCAGCGCGGACGGTACTAGGCCCCAGCATTTT	CASSADGTRPQHF
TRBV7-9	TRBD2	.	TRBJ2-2	TGTGCCAGCAGCTTGCTAGCGGGACCCACCGGGGAGCTGTTTTTT	CASSLLAGPTGELFF
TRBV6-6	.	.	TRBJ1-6	TGTGCCAGCAGTTACTCAGGCAGGGGCGATTCACCCCTCCACTTT	CASSYSGRGDSPLHF
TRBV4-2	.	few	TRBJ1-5	TGTGCCAGCAGCCAGAGGGCCGGGGATCAGCCCCAGCATTTT	CASSQRAGDQPQHF
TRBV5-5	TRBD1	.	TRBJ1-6	TGTGCCAGCAGCCGGGACAGGGGTAATTCACCCCTCCACTTT	CASSRDRGNSPLHF
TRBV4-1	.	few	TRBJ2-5	TGCGCCAGCAGCCAACAGACAGGGAGGGAGACCCAGTACTTC	CASSQQTGRETQYF
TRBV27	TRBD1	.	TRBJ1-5	TGTGCCAGCAGACTAGCAGGGGACAGGGGATTACAGCCCCAGCATTTT	CASRLAGDRGLQPQHF
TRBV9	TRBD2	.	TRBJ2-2	TGTGCCAGCAGTATAACCGGTGGTAGCGGGAACGGCGGGGAGCTGTTTTTT	CASSITGGSGNGGELFF
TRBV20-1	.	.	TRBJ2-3	TGCAGTGCGGGCTTACCAGATACGCAGTATTTT	CSAGLPDTQYF
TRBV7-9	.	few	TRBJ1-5	TGTGCCAGCAGCCTAGGGCAGGATAGCAATCAGCCCCAGCATTTT	CASSLGQDSNQPQHF
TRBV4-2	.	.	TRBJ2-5	TGTGCCAGCAGCCAAGAAGACTGGGAGACCCAGTACTTC	CASSQEDWETQYF
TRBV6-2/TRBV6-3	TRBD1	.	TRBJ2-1	TGTGCCAGCAGTGACGGACAGGGGGACTACAATGAGCAGTTCTTC	CASSDGQGDYNEQFF
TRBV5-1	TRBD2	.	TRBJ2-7	TGCGCCAGCAGCTCTGGTTTAGCGGGACATACTAACCACGAGCAGTACTTC	CASSSGLAGHTNHEQYF
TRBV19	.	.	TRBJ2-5	TGTGCCAGTAGTCCAGGGGTTCGGGAGACCCAGTACTTC	CASSPGVRETQYF
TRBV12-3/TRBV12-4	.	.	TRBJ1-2	TGTGCCAGCAGGTCGACAGGCGGTTATGGCTACACCTTC	CASRSTGGYGYTF
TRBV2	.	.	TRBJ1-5	TGTGCCAGCAACCCTCCGCGGGGGCCCCAGCATTTT	CASNPPRGPQHF
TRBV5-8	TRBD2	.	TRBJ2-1	TGTGCCAGCAGCCCGCGGACTAGCGGGGGAAATGAGCAGTTCTTC	CASSPRTSGGNEQFF
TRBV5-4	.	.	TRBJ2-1	TGTGCCAGCAGCTCAACAGGGAAGGGCTTGAATGAGCAGTTCTTC	CASSSTGKGLNEQFF
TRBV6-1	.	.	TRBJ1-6	TGTGCCAGCAGTGAAGTTAAGGGGGTTGAGGCACCCCTCCACTTT	CASSEVKGVEAPLHF
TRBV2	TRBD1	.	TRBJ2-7	TGTGCCAGCAGGAGACGGACAGGACGGCCCTACGAGCAGTACTTC	CASRRRTGRPYEQYF
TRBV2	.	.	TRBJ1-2	TGTGCCAGCGTCGACAGGAACTATGGCTACACCTTC	CASVDRNYGYTF
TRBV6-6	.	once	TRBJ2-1	TGTGCCAGCAGTTATGAGGCACGCGGATCCAATGAGCAGTTCTTC	CASSYEARGSNEQFF
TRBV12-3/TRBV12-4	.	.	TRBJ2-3	TGTGCCAGCAAGGGGGATACGCAGTATTTT	CASKGDTQYF
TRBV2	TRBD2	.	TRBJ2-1	TGTGCCAGCAGTGAAACGGGACTAGCGGGGAGCTCCTACAATGAGCAGTTCTTC	CASSETGLAGSSYNEQFF
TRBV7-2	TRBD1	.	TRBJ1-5	TGTGCCAGCAGCGAGCGACAGGGACGCAGTCAGCCCCAGCATTTT	CASSERQGRSQPQHF
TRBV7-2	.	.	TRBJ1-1	TGTGCCAGCAGCTCCGGTGGAGGGGTGGACACTGAAGCTTTCTTT	CASSSGGGVDTEAFF
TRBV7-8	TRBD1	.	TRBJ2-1	TGTGCCAGCAGCGCCCGGACAGGGGGGTCCAGCAATGAGCAGTTCTTC	CASSARTGGSSNEQFF
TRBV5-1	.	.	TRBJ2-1	TGCGCCAGCTTGCAGGGGCCGACCTACAATGAGCAGTTCTTC	CASLQGPTYNEQFF
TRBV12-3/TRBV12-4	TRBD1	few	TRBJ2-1	TGTGCCAGCAGCCTACGACAGGGTAGGCAGTTCTTC	CASSLRQGRQFF
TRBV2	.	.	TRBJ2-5	TGTGCCAGCAGAAACAGGGCCCAAGAGACCCAGTACTTC	CASRNRAQETQYF
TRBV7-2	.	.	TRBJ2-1	TGTGCCAGCAACCGTCACCTTCCTGCGACACCGAGCTCCTACAATGAGCAGTTCTTC	CASNRHLPATPSSYNEQFF
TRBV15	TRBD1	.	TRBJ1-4	TGTGCCACCAGGCTACAGGGGGCGGAGGTAACTAATGAAAAACTGTTTTTT	CATRLQGAEVTNEKLFF
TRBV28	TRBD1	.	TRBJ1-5	TGTGCCAGTTCAACCGGGACAGGGGGCAGCAATCAGCCCCAGCATTTT	CASSTGTGGSNQPQHF
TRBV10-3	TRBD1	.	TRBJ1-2	TGTGCCATCAGTGAGGGCAGGGGGAAATCTAACTATGGCTACACCTTC	CAISEGRGKSNYGYTF
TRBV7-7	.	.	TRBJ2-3	TGTGCTAGCAGCTTAAGGGGGGGGGACGATACGCAGTATTTT	CASSLRGGDDTQYF
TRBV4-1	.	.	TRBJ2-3	TGCGCCAGCAGCCAAGTCGGGACAACGCGCACAGATACGCAGTATTTT	CASSQVGTTRTDTQYF
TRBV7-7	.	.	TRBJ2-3	TGTGCTAGCAGCCCGGGACTGCCCACAGATACGCAGTATTTT	CASSPGLPTDTQYF
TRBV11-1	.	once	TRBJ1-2	TGTGCCAGCAGCCCTCAGGGGCGATATGGCTACACCTTC	CASSPQGRYGYTF
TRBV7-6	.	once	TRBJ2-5	TGTGCCAGCAGTGCGGCGGCCCGTGAGACCCAGTACTTC	CASSAAARETQYF
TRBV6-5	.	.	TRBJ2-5	TGTGCCAGCACGGAGGAGACCCAGTACTTC	CASTEETQYF
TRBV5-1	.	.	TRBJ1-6	TGCGCCAGCAGCTTGAGAGAAAGCTCCTATAATTCACCCCTCCACTTT	CASSLRESSYNSPLHF
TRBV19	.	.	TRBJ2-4	TGTGCCAGTAGTATAGGGCTAGCCAAAAACATTCAGTACTTC	CASSIGLAKNIQYF
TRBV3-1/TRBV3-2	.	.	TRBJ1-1	TGTGCCAGCAGCCCCAAACCACCGCGGGCCCACGAGTCGTACACTGAAGCTTTCTTT	CASSPKPPRAHESYTEAFF
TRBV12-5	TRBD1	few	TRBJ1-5	TGTGCTAGTGGTTTGGGGACAGGGATTTATCAGCCCCAGCATTTT	CASGLGTGIYQPQHF
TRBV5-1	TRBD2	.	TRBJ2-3	TGCGCCAGCAGCTTAGGACTAGCGGGTTGGCAGACAGATACGCAGTATTTT	CASSLGLAGWQTDTQYF
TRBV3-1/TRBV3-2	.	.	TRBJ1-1	TGTGCCAGCAGCTCCGGAAAGCGTAGTTACACTGAAGCTTTCTTT	CASSSGKRSYTEAFF
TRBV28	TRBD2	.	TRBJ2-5	TGTGCCAGCAGTTTCACTCTAGCGGGGAGTAAGACCCAGTACTTC	CASSFTLAGSKTQYF
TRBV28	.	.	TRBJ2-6	TGTGCCAGCAGACTACTGACCAGCTCTGGGGCCAACGTCCTGACTTTC	CASRLLTSSGANVLTF
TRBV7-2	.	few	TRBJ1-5	TGTGCCAGCACCTCTCCGAATCAGCCCCAGCATTTT	CASTSPNQPQHF
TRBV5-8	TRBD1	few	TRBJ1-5	TGTGCCAGCAGCAGGAGACAGGGGGGGAATCAGCCCCAGCATTTT	CASSRRQGGNQPQHF
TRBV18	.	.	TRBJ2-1	TGTGCCAGCTCACCACGGAGCATGCCTAGTGGCAATGAGCAGTTCTTC	CASSPRSMPSGNEQFF
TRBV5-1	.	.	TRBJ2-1	TGCGCCAGCAGCTTGGAGGCCTTCGGGGGTGAGCAGTTCTTC	CASSLEAFGGEQFF
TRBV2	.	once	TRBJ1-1	TGTGCCAGCAGGGGACCGGGACATGCGAACACTGAAGCTTTCTTT	CASRGPGHANTEAFF
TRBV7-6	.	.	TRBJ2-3	TGTGCCAGCAGCTTACAGGCCACAGATACGCAGTATTTT	CASSLQATDTQYF
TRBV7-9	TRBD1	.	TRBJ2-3	TGTGCCAGCAGCTTAAGACAGGGAAACACAGATACGCAGTATTTT	CASSLRQGNTDTQYF
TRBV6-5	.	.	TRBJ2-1	TGTGCCAGCAGTTACTCGGCGGGCTATAATGAGCAGTTCTTC	CASSYSAGYNEQFF
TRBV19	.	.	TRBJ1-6	TGTGCCAGTAGTATAACCCCGGGCTATAATTCACCCCTCCACTTT	CASSITPGYNSPLHF
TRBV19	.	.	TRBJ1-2	TGTGCCAGTAGTATAAGCGCAGGGCGAGGTGGCTACACCTTC	CASSISAGRGGYTF
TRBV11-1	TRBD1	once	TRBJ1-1	TGTGCCAGCAGCGATAAGACAGGGGGTGAAGCTTTCTTT	CASSDKTGGEAFF
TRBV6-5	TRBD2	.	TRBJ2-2	TGTGCCAGCAGTATAGCGGGGGCGAACACCGGGGAGCTGTTTTTT	CASSIAGANTGELFF